The clone carrying this T cell receptor (beta chain) was seen a few times. Its specificity is unknown. V was trimmed by 5 bases and J by 7 bases, leaving 15 bases between them. Germline CDR1 and CDR2: SGHNT and YENEEA. The CDR3 extends over 15 amino acids. This sample was included in a study of beta chain features in type 1 diabetes. Investigators reverse transcribed all isolated RNA, so they sequenced expressed TCRB transcripts. An average of around 3.9 million reads was obtained for naive, central memory and regulatory T cell samples. Clones were sequenced by immunoSEQ multiplex PCR, and TCRdb holds only the in-frame ones, with some missing. Of some 130,000 clones detected, 7.5% to 9.5% appear once; the ten largest clones hold approximately 0.7%. Study outcomes and limitations: Type 1 diabetes patients had moderately but significantly shorter TCRB CDR3s in all four CD4+ subsets. In patients and controls equally, PCR might favor templates that are shorter. In these data, an HLA type influence on TCRB rearrangement remained unresolved. Cells with high TCR expression could be over-represented by cDNA sequencing.

Sequenced sample: central memory CD4+ T cells from blood. The chain employs TRBV11-3 and TRBJ1-6; TRBD1 is a possible D gene (5 bases). This clonotype was obtained from a man aged 30 to 45 with type 1 diabetes. DNA of the CDR3: TGTGCCAGCAGCCTCCGACAGCTTATGAATTCACCCCTCCACTTT. Residues: CASSLRQLMNSPLHF.